The entry below gives a single T cell receptor (beta chain) sequence along with its context. Its antigen has not been determined. Base qualities are missing; no much larger clone stands one base away. This record belongs to a study of cytomegalovirus exposure and HLA in healthy donors (TCRdb year 2017). With regard to the full study: An earlier analysis of several hundred of the donors reported approximately 300 Gb of sequence data and 90 million to 120 million unique TCR beta sequences obtained from around 190 million T cells. Among around 400 genotyped donors of the cohort, an average of 235,054 unique TCR beta nucleotide sequences were sequenced per donor, 15% to 20% of them non-productive. Class I and class II HLA loci were covered by the typing at four-digit resolution. Of the roughly 400 genotyped donors, 81% were placed in the genetic ancestry cluster associated with self-reported Caucasian donors. An earlier analysis of roughly 600 of the donors used high-throughput TCR beta sequencing to judge whether each TCR beta V gene segment behaved as functional or pseudogenic. Rather than using new phenotypic data, the later analysis identified candidate immune exposures from TCR beta sequences and from how often those sequences occurred across donors. To predict cytomegalovirus infection status, the study combined high-throughput TCR immunosequencing, statistical association of individual TCRs with disease status, and machine learning. About 280 gigabases of sequencing data and around 80 million unique TCR sequences made up an early release that covered under 750 HLA-typed donors. Typing coverage differed by locus: A, B, C, DRB1 and DQB1 were typed in roughly 620-640 donors, DQA1 in approximately 520, DPA1 in 600 to 610, and DPB1 in just under 490. Donor age, sex, ethnicity and CMV serostatus were compiled alongside the repertoire data. Along with the roughly 610-subject first cohort, a separate validation cohort of over a hundred different subjects was used. In a later genetic analysis, genome-wide SNP genotypes for about 65% of the roughly 700 donors were used, and that subset was treated as a discovery cohort. The study was designed to test whether signatures of past pathogen exposure could be identified by cataloging public T cell receptors. A later analysis re-examined previously published TCR beta repertoires from about 670 donors and added high-resolution HLA genotyping to investigate patterns of TCR occurrence. Every discovery cohort repertoire had been produced on one sequencing platform. The T cell repertoires of under 750 subjects were profiled by immunosequencing and related to cytomegalovirus serostatus. Several DR-DQ haplotypes were treated as single units for association and clustering because of strong linkage in the cohort.

The cohort consisted of 666 healthy bone marrow donors. At the time of sampling, every cohort member was nominally healthy, though immune exposures that went unrecorded were likely present. The donor was CMV seronegative and belonged to the group of around 350 seronegative cohort members. Each donor provided a peripheral blood sample, and peripheral blood mononuclear cells were used for TCR beta sequencing. The Qiagen DNeasy Blood Extraction Kit was used to extract genomic DNA from the blood cell samples. Per the germline V gene (reference sequence), MNHEY is the CDR1 and SMNVEV is the CDR2. The CDR3 spans 12 residues, from the cysteine through the phenylalanine. Only CDR3 DNA is held: 36 bases, read in frame from base 1. The junction carries 16 bases between V and J, which are trimmed by 6 bases and 11 bases respectively. Library method: the immunoSEQ multiplex PCR assay. The multiplex PCR relied on a mix of 60 forward primers for TCR Vbeta segments and 13 reverse primers for TCR Jbeta segments. The CDR3 region of rearranged TCR beta genes was amplified from genomic DNA with a multiplex PCR assay. Amplified TCR beta libraries were sequenced as 87-base-pair reads on the Illumina HiSeq System. In the source study's methods: Across the 640 or so repertoires, a later analysis counted some 81 million unique TCR beta chains, approximately 10 million of which were shared by at least two donors. A nearest-neighbor algorithm error-corrected the raw reads and collapsed the reads into unique sequences, merging closely related sequences to remove PCR and sequencing errors. Alignment of CDR3 sequences to IMGT reference sequences was used to assign V, D and J gene segments. For a sequence to be retained, at least a six-nucleotide match to both a V gene segment and a J gene segment was required. A rearrangement counted as productive if the CDR3 had no stop codons and remained in frame with V and J, and every other rearrangement counted as non-productive. Following IMGT convention, CDR3 was defined as the stretch from the second conserved V-encoded cysteine to the conserved J-encoded phenylalanine. The earlier analysis of 500 to 600 of the donors excluded sequences that lacked an unambiguous match to a single V gene segment. In an earlier analysis of about 590 of the donors, a V segment was called functional when productive rearrangements were above 56.7%, and segregating when the standard deviation between donors exceeded 5%. A statistical classification framework was developed to diagnose cytomegalovirus status using the catalog of TCR beta chain sequences. In a later analysis, TCR nucleotide sequences were compared against IMGT/GENE-DB human TR gene sequences so that V and J genes could be assigned. A later analysis assigned CDR3 sequences and most-parsimonious VDJ recombination scenarios with the TCRdist pipeline. A later analysis defined each TCR beta chain by its CDR3 amino acid sequence plus V-gene family, and excluded reads lacking a unique V-gene family. In a later analysis, 450 to 600 highly shared, low-generation-probability nucleotide sequences were removed to address suspected cross-contamination and a sequencing artifact. In a later analysis, a clonal expansion index was calculated for each public chain from normalized within-repertoire ranks of inferred template counts. In a later analysis, generation probabilities were computed with a VDJ recombination model fitted to out-of-frame rearrangements, and the resulting probabilities were checked against IGoR. In a later analysis, TCR-TCR, TCR-HLA and TCR-CMV co-occurrence was scored with hypergeometric tests, and a repertoire-size bias correction was applied to TCR pairs. False discovery rates were estimated in a later analysis by permuting HLA or CMV assignments 20 times. In a later analysis, co-occurring TCRs were grouped with DBSCAN, and TCRdist sequence similarity was added when clustering was performed within HLA-allele-positive subsets. For co-occurrence clustering, repertoires with fewer than 30,000 or more than 120,000 public chains were excluded, along with a handful of repertoires with anomalous nucleotide sharing. The source is immuneACCESS, and TCRdb retained only in-frame sequences with V and J called. Part of the clones is not carried over; for the studies checked, unresolved V genes explain less than half of this, and the remainder is unexplained. V and J calls and clone size follow that table, whereas D and trimming were derived from the DNA. The sample yields about 150,000 clones; over 70% were counted once. Clones ranked in the top ten supply roughly 1.2% of the sample.

Summary of the overall study and its limitations: In both the original and validation cohorts, the classifier was reported to diagnose cytomegalovirus status with high specificity and sensitivity. The sequencing pipeline was judged likely to have produced a cluster of highly shared sequence variants as a technical artifact. A further reported finding was that TCR beta sequences accurately predicted the HLA-A and HLA-B alleles for most subjects in the first cohort. It was suggested by the authors that the approach could potentially be generalized to other disease states and immunological phenotypes. The study listed 150 to 200 TCR beta chains as associated with cytomegalovirus. Roughly uniform sequencing depth across donors was assumed in presence/absence analyses, although this assumption may not hold. When HLA alleles, especially DR and DQ, strongly co-occurred, attributing TCR associations to individual alleles was difficult. According to a later analysis, TCR association rates differed among HLA loci, with DRB1 alleles showing the most associated TCRs and HLA-C alleles showing the fewest. Broadly in line with IMGT annotations, most TCR beta V segments showed up in productive rearrangements about 87% or about 30% of the time in an earlier analysis of roughly 590 of the donors. Because HLA typing was unavailable for some donors at each locus, only the typed subset was used in association tests. In a later analysis, most CMV-associated TCR beta chains were found to appear HLA-restricted, with HLA associations seemingly driven largely by CMV exposure. In a later genetic analysis, fewer N-insertions in productive TCRs were reported among donors in an Asian-associated ancestry cluster than the 666-donor mean. According to a later analysis, parvovirus B19, influenza, CMV and Epstein-Barr virus appeared linked to several top co-occurrence clusters. Most TCR sequences were seen in very few donors, while some public TCRs were found in many individuals. Immune exposure information for the cohort was limited to CMV serostatus. Only TCR beta chains were sequenced in this cohort, and the absence of alpha or paired-chain data limited detectable features. Linkage disequilibrium might explain the correlated functional status among segregating V segments, but an unknown experimental factor could not be ruled out. Three of the identified cytomegalovirus-associated TCR beta chains were confirmed in vitro to be specific for cytomegalovirus antigens. The 87-base-pair reads could not distinguish some IMGT-functional V segments, including TRBV6-2 and TRBV6-3, so those segments were excluded. Because counts were too low, around 17 rarely observed V segments, including chromosome 9 orphons, were left out of the earlier analysis of over 550 of the donors. In a later analysis, HLA-associated TCR beta chains were found to be more clonally expanded and to have lower generation probabilities than equally common non-associated chains. A later analysis associated 15,000 or so TCR beta sequences with specific HLA alleles at a false discovery rate of 0.05. A later genetic analysis associated a missense DCLRE1C variant with V-gene and J-gene trimming of TCR beta chains, and an independent cohort replicated the association.

This TCR was recovered from a boy aged 2 to 10 in good health and CMV-seronegative. Sequenced material: PBMCs. The sequence is built from TRBV27 and TRBJ1-1, and perhaps TRBD1 as D gene, on 6 matching bases. The nucleotides read TGTGCCAGCAGGCCTGGGGCAGGGGTCGCTTTCTTT. It encodes CASRPGAGVAFF.